The clone carrying this TCR beta chain showed up just once. These data originate in a study of blood T cell repertoires in COVID-19. Authors' analysis steps: Reference gene primer amplification gave nucleated cell count estimates. Assay: immunoSEQ multiplex PCR; the TCRdb copy retains only in-frame clones and omits some. V and J calls and clone size come straight from that table; D and trimming were deduced from the DNA. The sample carries 80,000 or so clones, around nine tenths recorded once. In germline, CDR1 is ENHRY, CDR2 SYGVKD. V shed 2 bases and J 8 bases; nucleotides not matched to a gene: 6. The CDR3 is made up of 16 amino acids.

Sample: peripheral blood. This receptor was taken from a man aged 50-60 years with acute or convalescent COVID-19. The chain has TRBV10-3 and TRBJ1-6; 10 bases are a match to TRBD1. The CDR3 nucleotides are TGTGCCATCAGTGAGCCTGGACAGGGGGGTTATTCACCCCTCCACTTT. The encoded protein is CAISEPGQGGYSPLHF.